These T cell receptor beta chains were read from a single sample in a study of blood T cells in healthy people across ages. TCRdb re-derived calls from the 5' RACE reads in MiXCR, one entry per CDR3 protein. The table shows approximately 1.5 million distinct CDR3 sequences, with under 55% occurring only once. The sequenced material came from blood. These TCRs come from a woman aged 18-29 years in good health. The CDR3 runs from the conserved cysteine through the conserved F or W. The order of the fields is D gene, V gene, clone size, J gene, CDR3 DNA, CDR3 protein. A D gene is named only where the DNA matches it firmly. The listing skips clone size in some rows; elsewhere it reads once, few, many or a size class.

>NA|TRBV6-2/TRBV6-3|NA|TRBJ1-2
TGTGCCAGCACCCTAGGAGTGGAGTATGGCTACACCTTC
CASTLGVEYGYTF
>NA|TRBV5-1|NA|TRBJ1-1
TGCGCCAGCAGCTTGGGGGGGCCTCGGATCATGAACACTGAAGCTTTCTTT
CASSLGGPRIMNTEAFF
>TRBD2|TRBV11-3|NA|TRBJ2-1
TGTGCCAGCAGCTTAGGGGTCATTAGCGGGAGCTCCTACAATGAGCAGTTCTTC
CASSLGVISGSSYNEQFF
>NA|TRBV24-1|few|TRBJ2-3
TGTGCCACCAGTGATGGGGGGGCGGGCACAGATACGCAGTATTTT
CATSDGGAGTDTQYF
>NA|TRBV7-9|few|TRBJ2-7
TGTGCCAGCAGCCGAGAGGACTACGAGCAGTACTTC
CASSREDYEQYF
>TRBD1|TRBV27|NA|TRBJ2-7
TGTGCCAGCAAGAAACCCGGGACAGGCCTGACCTACGAGCAGTACTTC
CASKKPGTGLTYEQYF
>TRBD2|TRBV7-2|many|TRBJ2-1
TGTGCCAGCAGCTTAGCCCTACTAGCGCTCAATGAGCAGTTCTTC
CASSLALLALNEQFF
>NA|TRBV10-3|NA|TRBJ2-2
TGTGCCATCACCAGTAGCGGGAACACCGGGGAGCTGTTTTTT
CAITSSGNTGELFF
>NA|TRBV30|once|TRBJ2-1
TGTGCCTGGAGTGTTCGGCAGTACAATGAGCAGTTCTTC
CAWSVRQYNEQFF
>NA|TRBV10-3|NA|TRBJ1-3
TGTGCCATCAGTGAGTCGATTGGGAACACCATATATTTT
CAISESIGNTIYF
>NA|TRBV5-1|few|TRBJ1-4
TGCGCCAGCAGCCCGGTGACAACTAATGAAAAACTGTTTTTT
CASSPVTTNEKLFF
>NA|TRBV6-5|NA|TRBJ1-2
TGTGCCAGCAGTTACTCGATTGGGCAGTATGGCTACACCTTC
CASSYSIGQYGYTF
>NA|TRBV27|NA|TRBJ1-5
TGTGCCAGCAGTTTATCTGGGTTCCATCAGCCCCAGCATTTT
CASSLSGFHQPQHF
>NA|TRBV21-1|few|TRBJ2-1
TGTGCCAGCAGCATTCGGACTAGCGGGAGGGCCATGAAGTACAATGAGCAGTTCTTC
CASSIRTSGRAMKYNEQFF
>NA|TRBV27|NA|TRBJ1-1
TGTGCCAGCAGTTTACTCAGTCGGAAGGAAGCTTTCTTT
CASSLLSRKEAFF
>NA|TRBV9|NA|TRBJ2-6
TGTGCCAGCAGCGTAATAGGAGCTGGGGCCAACGTCCTGACTTTC
CASSVIGAGANVLTF
>TRBD1|TRBV18|few|TRBJ2-7
TGTGCCAGCTCACCACGGACAGGGAAAGGGTCCTACGAGCAGTACTTC
CASSPRTGKGSYEQYF
>TRBD1|TRBV3-1|few|TRBJ1-2
TGTGCCAGCAGCCAAGAACGATATGCGGGACAGGGAAACTATGGCTACACCTTC
CASSQERYAGQGNYGYTF
>NA|TRBV6-6|NA|TRBJ1-1
TGTGCCAGCAGGGTCACGGGGGCAGCGCGCCCTGAAGCTTTCTTT
CASRVTGAARPEAFF
>NA|TRBV4-1|few|TRBJ2-1
TGCGCCAGCAGCCAAGAGGGTGTCGGATCCTACAATGAGCAGTTCTTC
CASSQEGVGSYNEQFF
>TRBD1|TRBV6-1|NA|TRBJ2-7
TGTGCCAGCAGTGCGCAGGGGGCCACTCCCATCTACGAGCAGTACTTC
CASSAQGATPIYEQYF
>NA|TRBV27|NA|TRBJ2-1
TGTGCCAGCAGTATCCGAGGTGAGCGAGAGTTCTTC
CASSIRGEREFF
>TRBD2|TRBV27|NA|TRBJ2-3
TGTGCCACCTCCCAGGCGGGAGGTTCCACAGATACGCAGTATTTT
CATSQAGGSTDTQYF
>TRBD2|TRBV20-1|NA|TRBJ2-3
TGCAGTGCTAGAGACCGACTAGCGGGCCCTTTTCATACGCAGTATTTT
CSARDRLAGPFHTQYF
>NA|TRBV6-6|NA|TRBJ1-5
TGTGTCACCCGGGGAGGGAGCAATCAGCCCCAGCATTTT
CVTRGGSNQPQHF
>NA|TRBV5-1|many|TRBJ2-3
TGCGCCAGCAGCTTACGGACGACCCAATCCAGCACAGATACGCAGTATTTT
CASSLRTTQSSTDTQYF
>TRBD2|TRBV7-9|NA|TRBJ2-5
TGTGCCAGCAGCTTAAGTCGAGAGCGGGACCCCCCAAGGAATGAGCAGTACTTC
CASSLSRERDPPRNEQYF
>NA|TRBV30|few|TRBJ2-5
TGTGCCTGGACGCGGATGGGACTCCAAGAGACCCAGTACTTC
CAWTRMGLQETQYF
>NA|TRBV20-1|NA|TRBJ2-1
TGCAGTGCTAGCCGGGGGCCGGGCTCCTACAATGAGCAGTTCTTC
CSASRGPGSYNEQFF
>TRBD1|TRBV19|NA|TRBJ1-1
TGTGCCAGTAAGAACAGGGGGAATGAAGCTTTCTTT
CASKNRGNEAFF
>NA|TRBV29-1|NA|TRBJ1-4
TGCAGCGCAAACGGCTACTCCGGGACCAGAGGGGAAAAACTGTTTTTT
CSANGYSGTRGEKLFF
>TRBD2|TRBV6-5|few|TRBJ2-7
TGTGCCAGCACCAGCGGGACCTCCTACGAGCAGTACTTC
CASTSGTSYEQYF
>TRBD2|TRBV2|few|TRBJ2-5
TGTGCCAGCAGTCAGACTAGCGGGGATTACAATGAGCAGTACTTC
CASSQTSGDYNEQYF
>NA|TRBV7-9|NA|TRBJ1-1
TGTGCCAGCAGCTCCCCCGAGCAGGGGAACACTGAAGCTTTCTTT
CASSSPEQGNTEAFF
>NA|TRBV18|NA|TRBJ1-1
TGTGCCAGCTCACCAATTCAGGGTTCCACTGAAGCTTTCTTT
CASSPIQGSTEAFF
>NA|TRBV4-2|many|TRBJ2-7
TGTGCCAGCAGCCAGGAGATTAGCTACGAGCAGTACTTC
CASSQEISYEQYF
>NA|TRBV25-1|NA|TRBJ2-7
TGTGCCAGCAGTAAATTTGACCCGTCCTACGAGCAGTACTTC
CASSKFDPSYEQYF
>NA|TRBV12-3/TRBV12-4|NA|TRBJ1-5
TGTGCCAGCAGGCAAGAAGTGGGGCAGGGCCACCAGCCCCAGCATTTT
CASRQEVGQGHQPQHF
>NA|TRBV23-1|NA|TRBJ1-2
TGCGCCAGCAGTCAATCTGGCCCCAGTAACTATGGCTACACCTTC
CASSQSGPSNYGYTF
>TRBD1|TRBV4-2|once|TRBJ2-7
TGTGCCAGCAGCCAATGTTTGGCAGGGGGCTTAAGCGAGCAGTACTTC
CASSQCLAGGLSEQYF
>TRBD1|TRBV12-3/TRBV12-4|NA|TRBJ1-5
TGTGCCAGCAGTTACAGGGGAGCGGCTCAGCCCCAGCATTTT
CASSYRGAAQPQHF
>NA|TRBV29-1|few|TRBJ2-2
TGCAGCGTTGCAGGGGCCACCGGGGAGCTGTTTTTT
CSVAGATGELFF
>TRBD2|TRBV5-4|NA|TRBJ2-1
TGTGCCAGCAGAAAACCCGGGACTAGGAAAGGAAGCGGTGAGCAGTTCTTC
CASRKPGTRKGSGEQFF
>NA|TRBV20-1|NA|TRBJ2-1
TGCAGTGCAATGACAAGGATACAGTTCTTC
CSAMTRIQFF
>NA|TRBV6-2/TRBV6-3|NA|TRBJ2-1
TGTGCCAGCACAAGCGGCCAATCCTACAATGAGCAGTTCTTC
CASTSGQSYNEQFF